These 28 T cell receptor beta chains came from one sample sequenced in a study of cytomegalovirus exposure and HLA in healthy donors. The PCR was carried out with 60 Vbeta primers and 13 Jbeta primers. Produced via immunoSEQ multiplex PCR; TCRdb's table is partial and in-frame only. Of 130,000 to 150,000 clones listed, approximately 80% are singletons. Sequences were obtained from PBMCs. These receptor sequences come from a woman aged 18 to 35 in good health and CMV-seropositive.

This clone was observed once. The genes are TRBV29-1 and TRBJ1-2, with 10 nucleotides matching TRBD1. Losses at the gene ends were 3 bases for V and 5 bases for J; bases not matched to a gene: 9. Germline values: CDR1 SQVTM, CDR2 ANQGSEA. The CDR3 loop spans 15 amino acids. Written as DNA, the CDR3 is TGCAGCGTTGACGGGACAGGGGTGGCGAGATATGGCTACACCTTC. Its translation: CSVDGTGVARYGYTF.

The rearrangement links TRBV4-1 to TRBJ2-3; 11 positions match TRBD1. CDR3 length equals 18 residues. Germline CDR1 MGHRA, CDR2 YSYEKL. After removal of 5 bases from V and 4 bases from J, the junction contained 14 bases not matched to a gene. As DNA, the CDR3 is TGCGCCAGCAGCTCACCTTCCTCCGGGACAGGGGGATCAGATACGCAGTATTTT. This gives the protein CASSSPSSGTGGSDTQYF.

J is TRBJ2-5 and V is TRBV6-4, with 11 bases aligning to TRBD1. Gene TRBJ2-7 matches the end of the DNA better, so the J call may be wrong. CDR3 size: 14 residues. CDR1 is MRHNA and CDR2 is SNTAGT in the germline V gene. This CDR3 reads CASSDGDRGYEQYF. The CDR3 DNA is TGTGCCAGCAGTGACGGGGACAGGGGGTACGAGCAGTACTTC.

Only one count was recorded for this clone. The chain joins TRBV19 to TRBJ2-3; tentative D call: TRBD2 (6 bases). The germline gives CDR1 LNHDA, CDR2 SQIVND (reference sequence). There are 15 residues in the CDR3. Between the trimmed V and J ends, which lost 1 base and 1 base, there was a span of 9 bases. CDR3 coding DNA: TGTGCCAGTAGTATAGGTGAGCGGGGCACAGATACGCAGTATTTT. As protein: CASSIGERGTDTQYF.

The V gene is TRBV19, the J gene TRBJ1-5; TRBD1 might be the D (5 bases). Trimming took off 3 bases at V and 3 bases at J, with 12 bases between the two ends. Germline CDR1 is LNHDA and CDR2 is SQIVND (reference sequence). The CDR3 is 15 residues long. CDR3 coding DNA: TGTGCCAGTAGTATGGCACAGGCAGACAATCAGCCCCAGCATTTT. Its protein product is CASSMAQADNQPQHF. Complete variable domain (other parts from reference TRBV19 and TRBJ1-5): DGGITQSPKYLFRKEGQNVTLSCEQNLNHDAMYWYRQDPGQGLRLIYYSQIVNDFQKGDIAEGYSVSREKKESFPLTVTSAQKNPTAFYLCASSMAQADNQPQHFGDGTRLSIL.

The chain links TRBV7-9 to TRBJ1-2, with TRBD1 as a possible D gene (5 bases). The germline V and J ends were trimmed by 3 bases and 0 bases, with 8 bases remaining between them. This CDR3 has 14 residues. CDR1 is SEHNR and CDR2 is FQNEAQ in the germline V gene (reference sequence). The CDR3 reads CASSLDTANYGYTF. In DNA form, the CDR3 reads TGTGCCAGCAGCTTGGACACAGCTAACTATGGCTACACCTTC.

The J gene is TRBJ2-3, the V gene TRBV7-2; TRBD2 aligns across 8 bases. V trimming: 1 base; J trimming: 2 bases; junction bases outside the gene matches: 2. Per the germline V gene, CDR1 is SGHTA and CDR2 is FQGNSA. The CDR3 runs 15 residues. For the CDR3, the DNA is TGTGCCAGCAGCTTAGACGGGGGGGCCACAGATACGCAGTATTTT. As protein: CASSLDGGATDTQYF.

The chain carries TRBV7-9 and TRBJ2-5; 14 bases match TRBD2. V shed 5 bases, J shed 4 bases, and the junction held 6 bases outside the gene matches. CDR1 is SEHNR, CDR2 FQNEAQ, per germline (reference sequence). The CDR3 extends over 16 amino acids. The CDR3 here is CASSAGLAGGGETQYF. The CDR3 DNA reads as TGTGCCAGCAGCGCCGGACTAGCGGGGGGTGGAGAGACCCAGTACTTC.

The chain links TRBV6-1 to TRBJ2-5; D is unclear. This CDR3 region has 11 residues. CDR1 is MNHNS and CDR2 is SASEGT in the germline V gene. V was pared by 3 bases and J by 9 bases, with 8 bases between. The CDR3 region is CASSERGSQYF. CDR3 coding DNA: TGTGCCAGCAGTGAGAGAGGCTCCCAGTACTTC.

The chain employs TRBV5-6 and TRBJ2-7; D may be TRBD1 (5 bases). The germline CDR1 and CDR2 sequences are SGHDT and YYEEEE. Trimming cost V 0 bases and J 3 bases, with 13 bases left between them. This CDR3 has 15 amino acids. The CDR3, as DNA: TGTGCCAGCAGCTTGGGTAGGGGAAAGAGCTACGAGCAGTACTTC. It translates to CASSLGRGKSYEQYF.

The chain employs TRBV4-2 and TRBJ2-7; a possible D gene is TRBD2 (5 bases). CDR3 length: 15 residues. CDR1 is LGHNA and CDR2 is YNFKEQ in the germline V gene. V was clipped by 2 bases and J by 0 bases, with 11 bases between them. The CDR3 DNA sequence: TGTGCCAGCAGCCAACAAAACGGGGTCTCCTACGAGCAGTACTTC. Its translation: CASSQQNGVSYEQYF.

In its sample, this clone was seen a few times. This chain links TRBV2 with TRBJ1-4; D perhaps matches TRBD1 (6 bases). There are 13 residues in the CDR3. Germline assignment: CDR1 SNHLY and CDR2 FYNNEI. V was pared by 6 bases and J by 6 bases, with 11 bases between. The CDR3 region is CASSGQTHEKLFF. DNA for the CDR3: TGTGCCAGCAGCGGACAGACCCATGAAAAACTGTTTTTT.

The CDR3 protein is CASSIAGRNQPQHF. The CDR3 DNA follows: TGTGCCAGTAGTATAGCAGGGCGTAATCAGCCCCAGCATTTT. This chain joins TRBV19 and TRBJ1-5, with D possibly matching TRBD1 (5 bases). V was cut by 1 base and J by 4 bases, with 8 bases left in between. Germline V CDR1 and CDR2: LNHDA, SQIVND (reference sequence). CDR3 length: 14 residues.

V gene TRBV6-5 combines with J gene TRBJ1-1; D may be TRBD1 (6 bases). Per germline, CDR1 MNHEY and CDR2 SVGAGI. V lost 0 bases and J lost 0, with 8 bases in between. This CDR3 is 15 amino acids long. The CDR3 DNA is TGTGCCAGCAGTTACTCAGGGGGTATGAACACTGAAGCTTTCTTT. Translating it yields CASSYSGGMNTEAFF.

The rearrangement uses TRBV7-9 and TRBJ1-2; D perhaps matches TRBD1 (6 bases). V lost 0 bases and J lost 4, with 12 bases in between. Germline assignment: CDR1 SEHNR and CDR2 FQNEAQ (reference sequence). The CDR3 extends over 15 amino acids. The CDR3 DNA follows: TGTGCCAGCAGCTTAGCCACAGGGCCTGGCTATGGCTACACCTTC. It encodes CASSLATGPGYGYTF.

The chain links TRBV6-6 to TRBJ1-5, with TRBD1 identical over 9 bases. This CDR3 contains 15 residues. V was pared by 0 bases and J by 7 bases, with 4 bases of the junction left unmatched. Germline CDR1 reads MNHNY; CDR2 reads SVGAGI (reference sequence). DNA for the CDR3: TGTGCCAGCAGTTACTCGGGGACAGGGCAACAGCCCCAGCATTTT. It is translated as CASSYSGTGQQPQHF.

The chain is built from TRBV9 and TRBJ1-2; D is unresolved. The germline gives CDR1 SGDLS, CDR2 YYNGEE. The CDR3 runs 15 residues. V was cut by 4 bases and J by 3 bases, with 16 bases left in between. CDR3 in amino acids: CASSPSPQVDYGYTF. CDR3 sequence (DNA): TGTGCCAGCAGCCCCTCCCCGCAGGTGGACTATGGCTACACCTTC.

The V and J genes are TRBV29-1 and TRBJ2-3; TRBD2 matches at 10 bases. The CDR3 consists of 15 residues. In germline, CDR1 is SQVTM, CDR2 ANQGSEA. The V segment lost 4 bases and the J segment 8 bases; nucleotides outside the gene matches: 12. DNA for the CDR3: TGCAGCGTTGTTGAAGCGGGGGGGTTTCAAGTTACGCAGTATTTT. Protein sequence: CSVVEAGGFQVTQYF.

The CDR3 DNA follows: TGTGCTAGTGGTTCGGGACAGTCGGGGAGTAGCAATCAGCCCCAGCATTTT. Amino acids: CASGSGQSGSSNQPQHF. The V gene is TRBV12-5, the J gene TRBJ1-5; 7 bases agree with TRBD1. CDR3 size: 17 residues. From germline, CDR1 is LGHNT and CDR2 FRNRAP. V shed 4 bases, J shed 0 bases, and the junction held 9 bases outside the gene matches.

The J gene is TRBJ2-1, the V gene TRBV6-1; D is undetermined. This CDR3 region has 13 residues. Germline lookup yields CDR1 MNHNS and CDR2 SASEGT. V was clipped by 8 bases and J by 4 bases, with 12 bases between them. The CDR3 spells CASRFAVYNEQFF. In nucleotides, the CDR3 is TGTGCCAGCCGGTTTGCGGTATACAATGAGCAGTTCTTC.

V usage is TRBV6-4 and J usage is TRBJ1-1; possibly TRBD1 for D (6 bases). The CDR3 has 13 amino acids. V was cut by 3 bases and J by 5 bases, with 10 bases left in between. Germline lookup yields CDR1 MRHNA and CDR2 SNTAGT. The chain's CDR3 is CASSEQGGTEAFF. In DNA form, the CDR3 reads TGTGCCAGCAGTGAACAGGGAGGGACTGAAGCTTTCTTT.

The chain joins TRBV30 to TRBJ1-5; 8 positions agree with TRBD1. The germline CDR1 and CDR2 sequences are GTSNPN and SVGIG (reference sequence). Trimming at V came to 4 bases and at J to 4 bases, leaving 21 bases not matched to a gene. The CDR3 totals 19 residues. The chain's CDR3 is CAWTHRGAGGLRGNQPQHF. Written as DNA, the CDR3 is TGTGCCTGGACTCATCGTGGGGCAGGGGGCTTGAGAGGGAATCAGCCCCAGCATTTT. Full variable domain (rest looked up from reference TRBV30 and TRBJ1-5): SQTIHQWPATLVQPVGSPLSLECTVEGTSNPNLYWYRQAAGRGLQLLFYSVGIGQISSEVPQNLSASRPQDRQFILSSKKLLLSDSGFYLCAWTHRGAGGLRGNQPQHFGDGTRLSIL.

This clone was recorded once. The chain recombines TRBV7-9 with TRBJ2-1; 8 bases line up with TRBD2. Trimming at V came to 1 base and at J to 10 bases, leaving 3 bases not matched to a gene. This CDR3 is built from 13 residues. The germline gives CDR1 SEHNR, CDR2 FQNEAQ (reference sequence). CDR3 DNA: TGTGCCAGCAGCTTAGGTTTAGCGGGGGAGCAGTTCTTC. It yields the protein CASSLGLAGEQFF. The whole variable domain, remainder taken from reference TRBV7-9 and TRBJ2-1, is DTGVSQNPRHKITKRGQNVTFRCDPISEHNRLYWYRQTLGQGPEFLTYFQNEAQLEKSRLLSDRFSAERPKGSFSTLEIQRTEQGDSAMYLCASSLGLAGEQFFGPGTRLTVL.

V is TRBV11-2 and J is TRBJ2-7, with 9 bases identical to TRBD1. Losses at the gene ends were 1 base for V and 7 bases for J; bases not matched to a gene: 8. Germline values: CDR1 SGHAT, CDR2 FQNNGV. The CDR3 is 15 residues long. Here the CDR3 DNA reads TGTGCCAGCAGCTTAGCTGGGACAGGGCGGGGAGAGCAGTACTTC. Amino acids: CASSLAGTGRGEQYF.

The chain is built from TRBV7-2 and TRBJ2-7, with D unclear. The CDR3 loop spans 12 amino acids. Trimming removed 5 bases from V and 0 bases from J, with 5 bases in between. CDR1 and CDR2 from the germline V gene are SGHTA and FQGNSA. The CDR3 is CASSASSYEQYF. The CDR3 bases are TGTGCCAGCAGCGCGAGCTCCTACGAGCAGTACTTC.

The rearrangement uses TRBV11-3 and TRBJ2-3; the D is unclear. The V end was cut by 1 base, the J end by 6 bases, with 14 bases between. This CDR3 is built from 15 residues. Per germline, CDR1 SGHNT and CDR2 YENEEA. The CDR3 loop reads CASSLGQVPRDTQYF. The CDR3, as DNA: TGTGCCAGCAGCTTAGGCCAGGTCCCCAGGGATACGCAGTATTTT.

Only a few counts were recorded for this clone. The chain has TRBV5-1 and TRBJ1-1; possible D gene TRBD1, 5 bases. The V end lost 0 bases, the J end lost 5 bases, and 11 bases lay between the germline ends. The CDR3 runs 14 residues. From germline, CDR1 is SGHRS and CDR2 YFSETQ. CDR3 nucleotide sequence: TGCGCCAGCAGCTTGGTGTGGGGGGGGACTGAAGCTTTCTTT. This sequence encodes CASSLVWGGTEAFF.

The V gene is TRBV30, the J gene TRBJ2-2; the match to TRBD1 covers 8 bases. Germline lookup yields CDR1 GTSNPN and CDR2 SVGIG (reference sequence). This CDR3 has 15 residues. V gave up 2 bases and J gave up 4 bases; unmatched junction bases: 6. The CDR3 bases are TGTGCCTGGAGTCGTATGACAGGGGCCACCGGGGAGCTGTTTTTT. Its protein product is CAWSRMTGATGELFF. Full variable domain (missing parts from reference TRBV30 and TRBJ2-2): SQTIHQWPATLVQPVGSPLSLECTVEGTSNPNLYWYRQAAGRGLQLLFYSVGIGQISSEVPQNLSASRPQDRQFILSSKKLLLSDSGFYLCAWSRMTGATGELFFGEGSRLTVL.